The rows below give T cell receptor beta chains drawn from one sample of a study of blood T cells in healthy people across ages. MiXCR, run by TCRdb on the 5' RACE reads, gives a single entry per CDR3 protein. The sample shows approximately 960,000 distinct CDR3 sequences, almost 30% of them seen only once. The data were also submitted as part of a second study, on T cells of mothers and their children.

Sequences were obtained from blood. These receptor sequences come from a middle-aged woman in good health. Each CDR3 is given with its conserved first and last residue. D genes are given only for firm matches. Expanded clones are given a class, and other clones once, few, many or no size at all.

J: TRBJ2-1; size: .; D: .; V: TRBV24-1; CDR3: CATSDLPLAASKQFF; DNA: TGTGCCACCAGTGATTTGCCACTAGCCGCAAGTAAGCAGTTCTTC
J: TRBJ2-2; size: few; D: .; V: TRBV7-8; CDR3: CVSVSGGTNTGELFF; DNA: TGTGTCAGCGTCTCTGGGGGGACGAACACCGGGGAGCTGTTTTTT
J: TRBJ2-1; size: .; D: TRBD2; V: TRBV4-1; CDR3: CASSTGLAVIRSSYNEQFF; DNA: TGCGCCAGCAGTACAGGACTAGCGGTGATCCGGAGCTCCTACAATGAGCAGTTCTTC
J: TRBJ1-2; size: few; D: .; V: TRBV29-1; CDR3: CSVEEREDSKPSGYGYTF; DNA: TGCAGCGTTGAAGAGCGGGAGGACAGTAAACCCTCTGGTTATGGCTACACCTTC
J: TRBJ2-1; size: few; D: .; V: TRBV9; CDR3: CASSARYNEQFF; DNA: TGTGCCAGCAGCGCCCGGTACAATGAGCAGTTCTTC
J: TRBJ2-5; size: .; D: .; V: TRBV6-2/TRBV6-3; CDR3: CASSYSGTQETQYF; DNA: TGTGCCAGCAGTTACTCAGGGACCCAAGAGACCCAGTACTTC
J: TRBJ2-7; size: .; D: .; V: TRBV14; CDR3: CASSQDGGSYEQYF; DNA: TGTGCCAGCAGCCAAGATGGGGGCTCCTACGAGCAGTACTTC
J: TRBJ2-1; size: many; D: TRBD2; V: TRBV20-1; CDR3: CSVPSGGSSSYNEQFF; DNA: TGCAGTGTCCCCTCCGGGGGGAGTAGCTCCTACAATGAGCAGTTCTTC
J: TRBJ2-7; size: many; D: .; V: TRBV6-6; CDR3: CASSPVGGLAEQYF; DNA: TGTGCCAGCAGCCCCGTCGGGGGGCTGGCCGAGCAGTACTTC
J: TRBJ2-7; size: .; D: .; V: TRBV5-1; CDR3: CASSLMGSGEQYF; DNA: TGCGCCAGCAGCTTGATGGGGTCGGGCGAGCAGTACTTC
J: TRBJ2-7; size: .; D: .; V: TRBV7-9; CDR3: CASSSLSGRHEQYF; DNA: TGTGCCAGCAGCTCCCTGTCGGGCCGTCACGAGCAGTACTTC
J: TRBJ2-1; size: few; D: TRBD1; V: TRBV20-1; CDR3: CSASGTHRGRSYNEQFF; DNA: TGCAGTGCTAGCGGAACACACAGGGGACGCTCCTACAATGAGCAGTTCTTC
J: TRBJ1-2; size: many; D: TRBD1; V: TRBV20-1; CDR3: CSAPGQGAGYGYTF; DNA: TGCAGTGCCCCAGGACAGGGGGCGGGGTATGGCTACACCTTC
J: TRBJ2-6; size: .; D: .; V: TRBV20-1; CDR3: CSARVGAGANVLTF; DNA: TGCAGTGCTAGAGTAGGGGCTGGGGCCAACGTCCTGACTTTC
J: TRBJ1-2; size: .; D: TRBD1; V: TRBV27; CDR3: CASSLSQGAGGYTF; DNA: TGTGCCAGCAGTTTGAGTCAGGGGGCGGGTGGCTACACCTTC
J: TRBJ2-3; size: .; D: TRBD1; V: TRBV7-2; CDR3: CVEGTGVSTDTQYF; DNA: TGTGTGGAGGGGACAGGGGTATCCACAGATACGCAGTATTTT
J: TRBJ1-1; size: .; D: TRBD1; V: TRBV6-2/TRBV6-3; CDR3: CASSQQGGYTEAFF; DNA: TGTGCCAGCAGTCAACAGGGGGGATACACTGAAGCTTTCTTT
J: TRBJ2-5; size: many; D: .; V: TRBV27; CDR3: CASSLSIPGLYGTQYF; DNA: TGTGCCAGCAGTTTATCGATCCCGGGGCTGTACGGGACCCAGTACTTC
J: TRBJ1-6; size: many; D: .; V: TRBV7-2; CDR3: CASSLVWTADSPLHF; DNA: TGTGCCAGCAGCTTAGTGTGGACAGCGGATTCACCCCTCCACTTT
J: TRBJ2-3; size: .; D: .; V: TRBV5-1; CDR3: CASSRGPTRDTDTQYF; DNA: TGCGCCAGCAGCCGGGGGCCGACTAGAGACACAGATACGCAGTATTTT
J: TRBJ2-1; size: .; D: .; V: TRBV9; CDR3: CASSVEVLGEQFF; DNA: TGTGCCAGCAGCGTAGAAGTATTGGGGGAGCAGTTCTTC
J: TRBJ2-5; size: many; D: TRBD1; V: TRBV28; CDR3: CASSIIEGALRETQYF; DNA: TGTGCCAGCAGTATAATCGAGGGGGCATTGAGAGAGACCCAGTACTTC
J: TRBJ1-2; size: .; D: .; V: TRBV6-5; CDR3: CASRRDGTYGYTF; DNA: TGTGCCAGCAGACGGGACGGGACCTATGGCTACACCTTC
J: TRBJ2-3; size: few; D: TRBD2; V: TRBV28; CDR3: CASSRGTRTTDTQYF; DNA: TGTGCCAGCTCCCGGGGGACTAGGACCACAGATACGCAGTATTTT
J: TRBJ2-7; size: few; D: .; V: TRBV29-1; CDR3: CSVETTGWDEQYF; DNA: TGCAGCGTTGAAACTACCGGGTGGGACGAGCAGTACTTC
J: TRBJ1-2; size: many; D: TRBD1; V: TRBV13; CDR3: CASSHYRDRGPGGYGYTF; DNA: TGTGCCAGCAGCCATTACCGGGACAGGGGGCCCGGGGGCTATGGCTACACCTTC
J: TRBJ1-6; size: few; D: .; V: TRBV20-1; CDR3: CSALPRGKTYNSPLHF; DNA: TGCAGTGCACTTCCACGGGGGAAAACTTATAATTCACCCCTCCACTTT
J: TRBJ2-7; size: many; D: TRBD2; V: TRBV18; CDR3: CASSAGGADTTRQYF; DNA: TGTGCCAGCTCGGCGGGGGGGGCGGACACTACGAGGCAGTACTTC